The T cell receptor beta chain under discussion was sequenced for a study of early T cells in non-severe SARS-CoV-2 infection. CDR1 is DFQATT and CDR2 is SNEGSKA in the germline V gene (reference sequence). V lost 4 bases, J lost 5 bases, and 17 bases lay in between. There are 14 residues in the CDR3. This clonotype has a count of ten or more. TCRdb recomputed calls from the 5' RACE reads with MiXCR, one row per CDR3 protein. The sample includes about 26,000 distinct CDR3 sequences, 3.5% to 4.5% of them seen just once. The V call is TRBV20-1, the J call TRBJ2-5; D perhaps matches TRBD2 (5 bases). The sample consisted of whole blood. This sequence was found in an adult who was a healthcare worker with PCR-confirmed SARS-CoV-2 infection or an uninfected control (not recorded which). The CDR3 DNA reads as TGCAGTGCTACCCGGACTCCATATCGGGAGACCCAGTACTTC. The encoded protein is CSATRTPYRETQYF.